This T cell receptor beta chain appears in the sequencing data of a study of beta chain features in type 1 diabetes (dated by TCRdb to 2017 to 2018). A note on the overall study: Mean age, gender distribution, total cell number and subset yield did not differ between patients and healthy donors. A total of approximately 110,000,000 sorted cells were examined across all samples, and a strong correlation was observed between cell number per subset and RNA yield. In the study, TCRB repertoires of sorted circulating CD4+ T cell subsets from recently diagnosed type 1 diabetes patients were compared with those of matched healthy donors. Naive and central memory subsets were obtained from all 30 or so donors, but regulatory and stem cell-like memory subsets were isolated from only 8 patients and 8 healthy donors.

The CDR3 has 13 amino acids, counting the end cysteine and phenylalanine. Here the CDR3 DNA is all that survives: 39 bases in frame from base 1. CDR1 and CDR2 are read off the germline V gene as ENHRY and SYGVKD. The entire amount of isolated RNA was reverse transcribed using the High Capacity cDNA Reverse Transcription Kit, so the sequenced TCRB transcripts were expressed ones. Naive, central memory and regulatory T cell samples underwent deep immunoSEQ sequencing, averaging about 3.57 million total reads per sample. After sorted cells were lysed in RLT buffer, RNA was extracted with DNase-treated RNeasy Micro or Mini kits, with the choice depending on cell number. To prevent cross-contamination, each cell subset was processed individually, whereas patient and healthy donor samples were processed jointly. The immunoSEQ multiplex PCR was used to amplify TCRB sequences from cDNA, yielding 87-bp fragments that span the CDR3 region. The amplicons were sequenced using the Illumina HiSeq platform. The source study handled its data this way. PCR bias was computationally corrected using synthetic template baselines, reads within Hamming distance 2 were collapsed, and singletons that could not be merged were discarded. By aligning reads against IMGT, V, D and J genes, CDR3 length, and insertions or deletions at six rearrangement sites were assigned. Within each subset, clonotype counts were normalized to sorted cell number, after which true diversity and Gini coefficients were computed with the tcR R package. The overlap coefficient, calculated on TCRB nucleotide sequences, was used to measure repertoire sharing. Out-of-frame TCRB sequences from naive cells were analyzed to stand in for the pre-selection repertoire. TCRdb carries this immuneACCESS record with in-frame sequences only. Its versions omit some clonotypes, under half of them owing to an unresolved V gene in the studies checked, with the rest unexplained. V and J calls and clone size are those listed in that table; D and trimming were worked out from the DNA. This sample holds about 930,000 clones; 15% to 20% were observed only once. The top ten hold about 0.02% of the sample.

Each donor gave one peripheral blood draw, averaging approximately 0.12 L, which was collected into heparinised tubes. Naive, central memory, regulatory and stem cell-like memory CD4+ T cells were sorted on a BD FACSAria II using a panel including CD45RO, CCR7, CD25, CD127, CD95 and CD27. Purity was above 95% for every sorted population. PBMCs were isolated immediately by Lymphoprep density gradient centrifugation and stained directly without culture. So that batch effects would be minimized, each experiment stained and sorted samples in pairs, pairing one healthy donor with one patient. General study outcomes and caveats: Shorter templates might have been favored by PCR, but patient and control samples were amplified and corrected together, so both groups would have been affected equally by any skew. At VDJ recombination sites, type 1 diabetes patients had fewer insertions and more deleted nucleotides, which implies abnormalities in thymic rearrangement. A moderate but significant shortening of TCRB CDR3 length was observed in type 1 diabetes patients in all four CD4+ subsets. Because cDNA rather than genomic DNA was sequenced, highly expressing activated cells could have been over-represented, although no difference in activation and CD3 levels was found between groups. HLA sub-analyses involved small numbers of individuals, so any influence of HLA type on TCRB rearrangement remained unresolved. The naive, central memory and regulatory TCRB repertoires appeared to resemble one another more closely among patients than among healthy donors.

As to this clone: This clone's antigen is unknown. No base quality information exists; no much larger clone differs at one position.

This TCR came from a woman aged 18-35 years in good health. The chain links TRBV10-3 with TRBJ1-3; no D gene is confidently identified. Material for sequencing was naive CD4+ T cells from blood. According to the study, the label for this sample's cell subset or site signals: true naive CD4+ T cells. Here the CDR3 is given as CAVTTDSGNTIYF. Here is the DNA: TGTGCTGTAACGACTGACTCTGGAAACACCATATATTTT.